Each of the 21 T cell receptor beta chains below was sequenced from the same sample in a study of control samples from healthy donors and cancer patients. This table comes from immunoSEQ multiplex PCR, and its TCRdb copy is limited to in-frame clones, with some not included. The sample consists of about 150,000 clones, about 94% of them appearing once. Sequenced material: blood. The receptors come from a man aged 35-49 years in good health.

This chain links TRBV18 with TRBJ2-7; D uncertain. The CDR3 spans 14 residues. The V end was cut by 6 bases, the J end by 2 bases, with 14 bases between. Germline CDR1 reads KGHSH; CDR2 reads LQKENI. The DNA of the CDR3 is TGTGCCAGCTCGCCCCCGGGCCTCACCTACGAGCAGTACTTC. Translated, it gives CASSPPGLTYEQYF. The variable domain in full, completed from reference TRBV18 and TRBJ2-7, reads NAGVMQNPRHLVRRRGQEARLRCSPMKGHSHVYWYRQLPEEGLKFMVYLQKENIIDESGMPKERFSAEFPKEGPSILRIQQVVRGDSAAYFCASSPPGLTYEQYFGPGTRLTVT.

This clone is a singleton in its sample. V is TRBV5-1 and J is TRBJ2-7; 7 bases fit TRBD1. The CDR3 covers 15 residues. With V trimmed by 0 bases and J by 3 bases, 6 bases remained unmatched. Per the germline V gene, CDR1 is SGHRS and CDR2 is YFSETQ. The CDR3 region is CASSLDPTGIYEQYF. The DNA for the CDR3 is TGCGCCAGCAGCTTGGACCCGACAGGGATCTACGAGCAGTACTTC.

This sequence joins TRBV5-4 and TRBJ1-2; D not certain. The CDR3 consists of 12 residues. The V end lost 0 bases, the J end lost 4 bases, and 4 bases lay between the germline ends. The germline V gene has CDR1 SGHNT and CDR2 YYREEE (reference sequence). The CDR3 loop is CASSLDRYGYTF. The CDR3 DNA sequence: TGTGCCAGCAGCTTGGACCGCTATGGCTACACCTTC.

J is TRBJ2-1 and V is TRBV10-3; no reliable D call. Germline CDR1 is ENHRY and CDR2 is SYGVKD. V was trimmed by 8 bases and J by 0 bases, leaving 8 bases between them. CDR3 length equals 13 residues. The CDR3 loop reads CAIGRSSYNEQFF. CDR3 DNA sequence: TGTGCCATCGGCAGGAGCTCCTACAATGAGCAGTTCTTC.

The chain combines TRBV28 with TRBJ2-7; unclear D gene. Germline CDR1 MDHEN, CDR2 SYDVKM. The germline V and J ends were trimmed by 5 bases and 2 bases, with 16 bases remaining between them. The CDR3 contains 15 residues. This CDR3 is CASSPPEISPYEQYF. CDR3 nucleotides: TGTGCCAGCAGTCCGCCTGAAATTTCTCCCTACGAGCAGTACTTC.

This clone was recorded once. The chain carries TRBV10-2 and TRBJ1-6, with D possibly matching TRBD1 (5 bases). The CDR3 covers 13 residues. Germline V lookup: CDR1 WSHSY, CDR2 SAAADI. The germline V and J ends were trimmed by 3 bases and 8 bases, with 8 bases remaining between them. CDR3 nucleotides: TGCGCCAGCAGTGACATCAGGGATTCACCCCTCCACTTT. It yields the protein CASSDIRDSPLHF.

This chain links TRBV10-2 with TRBJ1-3; TRBD1 agrees at 8 bases. CDR3 size: 13 residues. V was pared by 9 bases and J by 3 bases, with 4 bases of the junction left unmatched. Per germline, CDR1 WSHSY and CDR2 SAAADI. Here the CDR3 DNA reads TGCGCCAGTCGACAGGGGCATGGAAACACCATATATTTT. This encodes CASRQGHGNTIYF.

The chain carries TRBV4-1 and TRBJ1-1; no firm D call. This CDR3 contains 14 residues. The germline gives CDR1 MGHRA, CDR2 YSYEKL. Trimming removed 3 bases from V and 5 bases from J, with 13 bases in between. CDR3 nucleotides: TGCGCCAGCAGCCAGGGCAGAAGGTGGACTGAAGCTTTCTTT. Protein sequence: CASSQGRRWTEAFF.

The chain recombines TRBV4-3 with TRBJ2-6, with TRBD1 identical over 12 bases. J gave up 3 bases and V 5 bases, and 8 bases lay outside the gene matches. The CDR3 is 18 residues long. Germline V lookup: CDR1 LGHNA, CDR2 YSLEER. The CDR3 DNA is TGCGCCAGCAGCATGGGGACAGGGGGCCAGTATGGGGCCAACGTCCTGACTTTC. This encodes CASSMGTGGQYGANVLTF.

The chain uses TRBV6-6 and TRBJ1-5, with TRBD1 matching over 7 bases. J lost 0 bases, V lost 5 bases, and 7 bases had no gene match. The CDR3 has 16 amino acids. Germline CDR1 is MNHNY and CDR2 is SVGAGI (reference sequence). The CDR3 protein is CASSTRGQNSNQPQHF. CDR3 nucleotide sequence: TGTGCCAGCAGTACCAGGGGACAGAATAGCAATCAGCCCCAGCATTTT.

This chain joins TRBV6-5 and TRBJ2-2; D gene uncertain. There are 16 residues in the CDR3. Between the trimmed V and J ends, which lost 2 bases and 4 bases, there was a span of 14 bases. Germline CDR1 and CDR2: MNHEY and SVGAGI. Here the CDR3 reads CASSYGDMVGTGELFF. Written as DNA, the CDR3 is TGTGCCAGCAGTTACGGAGACATGGTTGGCACCGGGGAGCTGTTTTTT.

The chain is built from TRBV6-5 and TRBJ1-6; D remains ambiguous. Trimming shortened V by 0 bases and J by 0 bases, and 3 bases separated the two germline ends. This CDR3 has 15 residues. Germline CDR1 and CDR2: MNHEY and SVGAGI. DNA for the CDR3: TGTGCCAGCAGTTACTCGAGCTCCTATAATTCACCCCTCCACTTT. Protein: CASSYSSSYNSPLHF.

The chain uses TRBV27 and TRBJ1-2; perhaps TRBD1 as D (5 bases). The V end lost 2 bases, the J end lost 8 bases, and 27 bases lay between the germline ends. Looked up from germline, CDR1 is MNHEY and CDR2 is SMNVEV (reference sequence). The CDR3 extends over 18 amino acids. The CDR3 spells CASSLEGWGGPLGRGYTF. The CDR3 DNA follows: TGTGCCAGCAGTTTAGAAGGGTGGGGGGGTCCCCTGGGTCGCGGCTACACCTTC.

The V gene is TRBV5-1, the J gene TRBJ1-3, with no clear D. CDR1 SGHRS and CDR2 YFSETQ come from the germline V gene. Trimming removed 4 bases from V and 6 bases from J, with 17 bases in between. The CDR3 is made up of 15 amino acids. CDR3 bases: TGCGCCAGCAGCCGGGAAGACTCGAGGGCAAACACCATATATTTT. Amino acid sequence: CASSREDSRANTIYF.

V gene TRBV7-2 combines with J gene TRBJ1-6; tentatively, D is TRBD1 (5 bases). The ends were cut back, 5 bases at V and 9 bases at J, with 17 bases in the middle. The CDR3 has 15 amino acids. Germline V gene data show CDR1 as SGHTA and CDR2 as FQGNSA. Written as DNA, the CDR3 is TGTGCCAGCAGCCTCCTTGGAGGGGCAGGTTCACCCCTCCACTTT. Protein: CASSLLGGAGSPLHF. Supplemented by reference TRBV7-2 and TRBJ1-6, the full variable domain reads GAGVSQSPSNKVTEKGKDVELRCDPISGHTALYWYRQSLGQGLEFLIYFQGNSAPDKSGLPSDRFSAERTGGSVSTLTIQRTQQEDSAVYLCASSLLGGAGSPLHFGNGTRLTVT.

The chain employs TRBV5-1 and TRBJ1-6; 7 bases are a match to TRBD1. The CDR3 consists of 14 residues. Germline V gene sequence: CDR1 SGHRS, CDR2 YFSETQ. Trimming at V came to 4 bases and at J to 6 bases, leaving 4 bases not matched to a gene. CDR3 DNA: TGCGCCAGCAGCGGGGACAGCCTTAATTCACCCCTCCACTTT. This codes for CASSGDSLNSPLHF.

The chain couples TRBV5-6 to TRBJ1-5; D perhaps matches TRBD1 (5 bases). This CDR3 is 14 amino acids long. Trimming removed 3 bases from V and 10 bases from J, with 17 bases in between. The germline CDR1 and CDR2 sequences are SGHDT and YYEEEE. CDR3 coding DNA: TGTGCCAGCAGCTCCGCCGCAGGGTGGGTACCCCAGCATTTT. Its protein is CASSSAAGWVPQHF.

This sequence joins TRBV7-9 and TRBJ1-5; D gene unclear. This CDR3 is built from 13 residues. CDR1 and CDR2 (germline): SEHNR, FQNEAQ (reference sequence). V was pared by 1 base and J by 3 bases, with 4 bases between. CDR3 DNA sequence: TGTGCCAGCAGCTTAGGGGTCAATCAGCCCCAGCATTTT. Translation gives CASSLGVNQPQHF.

On this clone itself: This sample also contains other DNA sequences that code for the same CDR3. V is TRBV28 and J is TRBJ1-1; possible D gene TRBD1, 6 bases. Germline V gene data show CDR1 as MDHEN and CDR2 as SYDVKM. The V end lost 2 bases, the J end lost 2 bases, and 9 bases lay between the germline ends. CDR3 length: 14 amino acids. DNA for the CDR3: TGTGCCAGCAGTTTAGGGGGGGCTAACACTGAAGCTTTCTTT. Translated, it gives CASSLGGANTEAFF.

The chain couples TRBV6-5 to TRBJ1-6; TRBD1 aligns across 10 bases. This CDR3 region has 14 residues. Trimming at V came to 5 bases and at J to 7 bases, leaving 2 bases not matched to a gene. Germline CDR1 and CDR2: MNHEY and SVGAGI. This CDR3 is CASSPGQGNSPLHF. The CDR3 region has the DNA TGTGCCAGCAGTCCGGGACAGGGGAATTCACCCCTCCACTTT.

This chain connects TRBV3-1 (or the pseudogene TRBV3-2) to TRBJ1-3; no reliable D call. Deletions cut 5 bases from V and 2 bases from J, with 10 bases between. The CDR3 is 14 residues long. The germline CDR1 and CDR2 sequences are LGHDT and YNNKEL (reference sequence). The CDR3 spells CASSKGRPGNTIYF. The CDR3 DNA is TGTGCCAGCAGCAAGGGTAGACCTGGAAACACCATATATTTT.